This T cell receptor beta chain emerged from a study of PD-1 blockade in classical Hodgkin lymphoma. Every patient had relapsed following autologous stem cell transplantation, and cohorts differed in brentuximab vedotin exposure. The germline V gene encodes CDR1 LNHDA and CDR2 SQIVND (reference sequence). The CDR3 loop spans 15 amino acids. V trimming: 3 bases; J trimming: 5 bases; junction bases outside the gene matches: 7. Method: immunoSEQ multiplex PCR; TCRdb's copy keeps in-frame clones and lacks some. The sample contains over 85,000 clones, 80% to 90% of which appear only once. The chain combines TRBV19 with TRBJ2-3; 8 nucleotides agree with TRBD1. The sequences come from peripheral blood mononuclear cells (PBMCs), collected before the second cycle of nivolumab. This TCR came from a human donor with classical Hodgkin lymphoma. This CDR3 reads CASSIRTGQGDTQYF. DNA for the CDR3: TGTGCCAGTAGTATTCGGACAGGGCAGGGAGATACGCAGTATTTT.